One sample yielded the 28 T cell receptor beta chains listed below, sequenced in a study of OX40 agonist ivuxolimab in advanced cancers. The assay was immunoSEQ multiplex PCR, and TCRdb's table has in-frame clones only and misses some. Of roughly 60,000 clones detected, approximately 90% appear once; the ten largest clones hold around 3.7%. Sequencing used CD4+ or CD8+ T cells sorted from blood, obtained in a trial of the OX40 agonist ivuxolimab. The receptor set was obtained from an adult with an advanced solid tumor such as melanoma, head and neck, liver or kidney cancer.

This chain uses TRBV7-2 with TRBJ2-1, with 9 positions matching TRBD2. Germline loops: CDR1 SGHTA, CDR2 FQGNSA. Trimming cost V 4 bases and J 2 bases; bases outside gene matches: 9. The CDR3 is 17 amino acids. The DNA of the CDR3 is TGTGCCAGCAGCTCCGCCGATAGCGGGAGCCCCTACAATGAGCAGTTCTTC. Its translation is CASSSADSGSPYNEQFF.

The chain has TRBV5-6 and TRBJ1-1; no definite D call. Germline values: CDR1 SGHDT, CDR2 YYEEEE. V shed 2 bases and J shed 2 bases, with 4 bases lying between them. The CDR3 contains 12 residues. The CDR3 region has the DNA TGTGCCAGCAGCTTCCTCAACACTGAAGCTTTCTTT. Its protein is CASSFLNTEAFF.

The chain has TRBV5-1 and TRBJ2-5; D is unresolved. This CDR3 has 13 residues. V was cut by 4 bases and J by 1 base, with 8 bases left in between. Germline V gene lookup returns CDR1 SGHRS and CDR2 YFSETQ. CDR3 in amino acids: CASSTQLQETQYF. CDR3 sequence (DNA): TGCGCCAGCAGCACACAGCTCCAAGAGACCCAGTACTTC.

The chain is built from TRBV9 and TRBJ1-1; D is possibly TRBD1 (5 bases). Trimming took 4 bases from V and 1 from J, leaving 11 bases between them. Germline V CDR1 and CDR2: SGDLS, YYNGEE. This CDR3 has 14 residues. In nucleotides, the CDR3 is TGTGCCAGCAGCCCCACCGGGGGGAACACTGAAGCTTTCTTT. This sequence encodes CASSPTGGNTEAFF.

This chain's CDR3 is CASSLAAGGGQPQHF. The CDR3 nucleotides read TGCGCCAGCAGCTTGGCGGCAGGCGGGGGTCAGCCCCAGCATTTT. This rearrangement joins TRBV5-1 to TRBJ1-5, with D possibly being TRBD1 (5 bases). CDR3 length: 15 amino acids. Germline CDR1 is SGHRS and CDR2 is YFSETQ. Trimming removed 0 bases from V and 6 bases from J, with 13 bases in between.

The chain has TRBV6-5 and TRBJ1-2; unclear D gene. V lost 7 bases to trimming and J lost 3 bases, with 12 bases between them. The CDR3 is made up of 13 amino acids. In germline, CDR1 is MNHEY, CDR2 SVGAGI. Written as DNA, the CDR3 is TGTGCCAGCAAACCGCTAATCGACTATGGCTACACCTTC. It is translated as CASKPLIDYGYTF.

V is TRBV4-2 and J is TRBJ2-2; the D is unclear. Between the trimmed V and J ends, which lost 0 bases and 9 bases, there was a span of 5 bases. CDR1 is LGHNA, CDR2 YNFKEQ, per germline. The CDR3 is 12 amino acids. DNA of the CDR3: TGTGCCAGCAGCCAAGATATCAGGGAGCTGTTTTTT. It specifies CASSQDIRELFF.

The rearrangement links TRBV28 to TRBJ1-1; 7 nucleotides align to TRBD1. This CDR3 is built from 13 residues. In germline, CDR1 is MDHEN, CDR2 SYDVKM. J was trimmed by 2 bases and V by 6 bases; bases with no gene match: 3. The CDR3 reads CASRGDSNTEAFF. The CDR3 DNA reads as TGTGCCAGCAGAGGGGACAGTAACACTGAAGCTTTCTTT.

The J gene is TRBJ2-3, the V gene TRBV29-1, with D perhaps TRBD2 (6 bases). The V end was cut by 3 bases, the J end by 2 bases, with 9 bases between. Germline V gene lookup returns CDR1 SQVTM and CDR2 ANQGSEA. The CDR3 spans 13 residues. This CDR3 is CSVEDYYTDTQYF. For the CDR3, the DNA is TGCAGCGTTGAGGACTACTACACAGATACGCAGTATTTT.

The V call is TRBV28, the J call TRBJ1-2; 11 bases line up with TRBD1. From germline, CDR1 is MDHEN and CDR2 SYDVKM. The CDR3 is 12 amino acids. V shed 11 bases, J shed 7 bases, and the junction held 6 bases outside the gene matches. The CDR3 DNA follows: TGTGCCTCCCTCGGACAGGGGGCTGGCTACACCTTC. Translating gives CASLGQGAGYTF.

The CDR3 DNA follows: TGTGCCAGCGCCGGGGGGGCAAACCCTACCTATGGCTACACCTTC. Translation: CASAGGANPTYGYTF. This chain joins TRBV7-3 and TRBJ1-2, with D perhaps matching TRBD1 (6 bases). The length of the CDR3 is 15 residues. Between the trimmed V and J ends, which lost 8 bases and 4 bases, there was a span of 20 bases. The germline CDR1 and CDR2 sequences are SGHTA and FQGTGA.

The gene calls are TRBV7-9 and TRBJ1-1, with TRBD1 matching over 7 bases. The CDR3 sequence is 12 residues long. The V gene's germline CDR1 is SEHNR and CDR2 FQNEAQ (reference sequence). The V and J ends lost 4 bases and 7 bases, in that order; junction bases with no gene match: 3. CDR3 sequence reads: CASSSRQGEAFF. CDR3 sequence (DNA): TGTGCCAGCAGCTCGAGACAGGGTGAAGCTTTCTTT.

This chain's CDR3 is CASSLAGATYEQYF. For the CDR3, the DNA is TGTGCCAGCAGCTTAGCAGGGGCCACCTACGAGCAGTACTTC. The chain links TRBV7-2 to TRBJ2-7, with D possibly TRBD1 on 5 matching bases. CDR1 and CDR2 (germline): SGHTA, FQGNSA. This CDR3 contains 14 residues. Trimming took off 0 bases at V and 2 bases at J, with 8 bases between the two ends. The full variable domain, with the rest looked up from reference TRBV7-2 and TRBJ2-7, is GAGVSQSPSNKVTEKGKDVELRCDPISGHTALYWYRQSLGQGLEFLIYFQGNSAPDKSGLPSDRFSAERTGGSVSTLTIQRTQQEDSAVYLCASSLAGATYEQYFGPGTRLTVT.

The chain is built from TRBV7-2 and TRBJ2-5; D ambiguous. Germline CDR1 reads SGHTA; CDR2 reads FQGNSA. The CDR3 is 12 amino acids. V was pared by 5 bases and J by 5 bases, with 9 bases between. The chain's CDR3 is CASSPSSETQYF. CDR3 coding DNA: TGTGCCAGCAGCCCCAGTTCTGAGACCCAGTACTTC.

This clone turned up a few times. This chain uses TRBV29-1 with TRBJ1-1; no firm D call. The CDR3 is made up of 10 amino acids. Trimming stripped 6 bases from V and 0 bases from J, with 2 bases between. The germline CDR1 and CDR2 sequences are SQVTM and ANQGSEA. In DNA, the CDR3 is TGCAGCGTCCTGAACACTGAAGCTTTCTTT. Its protein product is CSVLNTEAFF. The full variable domain, its missing parts supplied by reference TRBV29-1 and TRBJ1-1, is SAVISQKPSRDICQRGTSLTIQCQVDSQVTMMFWYRQQPGQSLTLIATANQGSEATYESGFVIDKFPISRPNLTFSTLTVSNMSPEDSSIYLCSVLNTEAFFGQGTRLTVV.

This clone has just one count. Distinct nucleotide sequences in the sample also encode this CDR3. The CDR3 here is CASSFDGTDTQYF. The CDR3 bases are TGTGCCAGCAGCTTCGATGGTACAGATACGCAGTATTTT. V usage is TRBV7-3 and J usage is TRBJ2-3; D is unclear. CDR3 length: 13 residues. Trimming took off 3 bases at V and 3 bases at J, with 7 bases between the two ends. Germline CDR1 and CDR2: SGHTA and FQGTGA.

This rearrangement joins TRBV2 to TRBJ2-5, with 9 bases aligning to TRBD2. CDR3 length: 20 residues. V gave up 5 bases and J gave up 4 bases; unmatched junction bases: 23. The V gene's germline CDR1 is SNHLY and CDR2 FYNNEI. The CDR3 coding sequence is TGTGCCAGCAGTCTTCTACTTGGCGGGGGGGCCCCCCCGGGTGGAGAGACCCAGTACTTC. Its translation: CASSLLLGGGAPPGGETQYF.

For the CDR3, the DNA is TGTGCCTGGAGTGTTACGGGGGACACAGACGAAAAACTGTTTTTT. This gives the protein CAWSVTGDTDEKLFF. The chain recombines TRBV30 with TRBJ1-4; D is perhaps TRBD1 (6 bases). V lost 0 bases to trimming and J lost 8 bases, with 16 bases between them. In germline, CDR1 is GTSNPN, CDR2 SVGIG (reference sequence). This CDR3 has 15 residues.

The J gene is TRBJ1-1, the V gene TRBV5-1; 7 nucleotides align to TRBD1. This CDR3 has 16 amino acids. Losses at the gene ends were 3 bases for V and 0 bases for J; bases not matched to a gene: 8. The germline V gene encodes CDR1 SGHRS and CDR2 YFSETQ. CDR3 nucleotides: TGCGCCAGCAGCTATGGAATAGGGGGCGTGAACACTGAAGCTTTCTTT. Translation gives CASSYGIGGVNTEAFF.

V and J are TRBV5-1 and TRBJ1-5; D possibly corresponds to TRBD1 (6 bases). The CDR3 spans 18 residues. Germline CDR1 reads SGHRS; CDR2 reads YFSETQ. Between the trimmed V and J ends, which lost 4 bases and 1 base, there was a span of 21 bases. CDR3 protein: CASSMVPGGLGSNQPQHF. The CDR3 nucleotides read TGCGCCAGCAGCATGGTTCCCGGGGGCTTGGGAAGCAATCAGCCCCAGCATTTT.

This clone was observed a few times. This chain links TRBV5-6 with TRBJ1-2; the D gene is possibly TRBD1 (5 bases). CDR1 SGHDT and CDR2 YYEEEE come from the germline V gene. The CDR3 contains 16 residues. V dropped 0 bases and J dropped 8 bases, with 20 bases sitting between them. The DNA for the CDR3 is TGTGCCAGCAGCTTGGGCGGGGGACGGGGCGGTCACGGCTACACCTTC. Protein product: CASSLGGGRGGHGYTF.

V and J are TRBV6-1 and TRBJ1-3; no clear D. The length of the CDR3 is 11 residues. In germline, CDR1 is MNHNS, CDR2 SASEGT. Trimming shortened V by 4 bases and J by 6 bases, and 4 bases separated the two germline ends. The CDR3 DNA is TGTGCCAGCAGTGTGGAAAACACCATATATTTT. This encodes CASSVENTIYF.

This chain connects TRBV19 to TRBJ1-6; a possible D gene is TRBD1 (5 bases). CDR1 LNHDA and CDR2 SQIVND come from the germline V gene (reference sequence). The CDR3 runs 14 residues. V lost 5 bases to trimming and J lost 8 bases, with 13 bases between them. As DNA, the CDR3 is TGTGCCAGTAGTCAAGGCAGGGAAGATTCACCCCTCCACTTT. Amino acid sequence: CASSQGREDSPLHF.

The rearrangement uses TRBV5-6 and TRBJ2-1; D is ambiguous. V shed 2 bases and J shed 8 bases, with 5 bases lying between them. Germline V gene lookup returns CDR1 SGHDT and CDR2 YYEEEE. This CDR3 is built from 11 residues. CDR3 sequence: CASSLEYEQFF. As DNA, the CDR3 is TGTGCCAGCAGCTTAGAGTATGAGCAGTTCTTC.

The V call is TRBV10-3, the J call TRBJ2-3; 9 nucleotides align to TRBD2. V was pared by 6 bases and J by 3 bases, with 10 bases of the junction left unmatched. Germline assignment: CDR1 ENHRY and CDR2 SYGVKD. There are 16 residues in the CDR3. CDR3 coding DNA: TGTGCCATCAGAGGCGGGCTAGCGGGGATGACAGATACGCAGTATTTT. Translation gives CAIRGGLAGMTDTQYF.

The chain recombines TRBV7-2 with TRBJ1-5; D uncertain. The CDR3 spans 14 residues. Between the trimmed V and J ends, which lost 6 bases and 0 bases, there was a span of 9 bases. Germline lookup yields CDR1 SGHTA and CDR2 FQGNSA. In DNA form, the CDR3 reads TGTGCCAGCAGTCGAACAGCTAGCAATCAGCCCCAGCATTTT. Translated, it gives CASSRTASNQPQHF.

This clone has just one count. The chain couples TRBV18 to TRBJ2-5; D gene unclear. CDR3 length: 13 amino acids. Germline values: CDR1 KGHSH, CDR2 LQKENI. Trimming left V 0 bases short and J 5 bases short, with 7 bases between. CDR3 bases: TGTGCCAGCTCACCACCGACTTATGAGACCCAGTACTTC. This encodes CASSPPTYETQYF.

This chain connects TRBV6-6 to TRBJ1-5; D unresolved. The CDR3 runs to 13 residues. Trimming left V 6 bases short and J 7 bases short, with 13 bases between. The germline V gene encodes CDR1 MNHNY and CDR2 SVGAGI (reference sequence). In DNA form, the CDR3 reads TGTGCCAGCAGCCCCTCCTTGTGGCAGCCCCAGCATTTT. This codes for CASSPSLWQPQHF.